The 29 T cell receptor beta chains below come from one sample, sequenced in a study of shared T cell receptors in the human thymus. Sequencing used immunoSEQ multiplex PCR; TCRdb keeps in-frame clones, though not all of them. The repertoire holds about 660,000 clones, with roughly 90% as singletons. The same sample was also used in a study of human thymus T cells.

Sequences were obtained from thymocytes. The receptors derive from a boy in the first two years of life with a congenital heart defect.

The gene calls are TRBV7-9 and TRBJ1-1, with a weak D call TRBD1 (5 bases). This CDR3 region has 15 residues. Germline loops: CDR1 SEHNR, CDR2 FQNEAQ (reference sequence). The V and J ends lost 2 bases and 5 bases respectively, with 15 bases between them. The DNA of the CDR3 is TGTGCCAGCAGCTTATCTAAAGGGGCCGGGACTGAAGCTTTCTTT. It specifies CASSLSKGAGTEAFF.

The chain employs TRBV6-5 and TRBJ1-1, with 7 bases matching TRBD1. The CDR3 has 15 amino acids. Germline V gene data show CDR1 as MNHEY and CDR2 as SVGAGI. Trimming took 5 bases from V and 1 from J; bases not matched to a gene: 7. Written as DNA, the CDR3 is TGTGCCAGCAGTCCGACAGGGTCACAGAACACTGAAGCTTTCTTT. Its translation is CASSPTGSQNTEAFF.

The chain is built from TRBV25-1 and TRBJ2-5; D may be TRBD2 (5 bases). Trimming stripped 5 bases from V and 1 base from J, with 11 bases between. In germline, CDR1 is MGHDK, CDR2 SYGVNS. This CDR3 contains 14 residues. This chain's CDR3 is CASSPLGSQETQYF. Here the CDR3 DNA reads TGTGCCAGCAGTCCACTAGGGTCCCAAGAGACCCAGTACTTC.

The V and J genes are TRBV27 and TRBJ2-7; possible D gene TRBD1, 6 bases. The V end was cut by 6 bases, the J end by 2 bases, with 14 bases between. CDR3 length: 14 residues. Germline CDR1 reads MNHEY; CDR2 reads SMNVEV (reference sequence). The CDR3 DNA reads TGTGCCAGCAGAGGACGACAGGCGCCCTACGAGCAGTACTTC. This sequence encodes CASRGRQAPYEQYF.

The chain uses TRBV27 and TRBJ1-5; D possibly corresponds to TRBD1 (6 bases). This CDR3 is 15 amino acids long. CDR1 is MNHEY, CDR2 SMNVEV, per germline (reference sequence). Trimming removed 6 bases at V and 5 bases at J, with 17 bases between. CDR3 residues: CASRTGGSPHQPQHF. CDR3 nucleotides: TGTGCCAGCAGGACTGGGGGCAGCCCCCATCAGCCCCAGCATTTT.

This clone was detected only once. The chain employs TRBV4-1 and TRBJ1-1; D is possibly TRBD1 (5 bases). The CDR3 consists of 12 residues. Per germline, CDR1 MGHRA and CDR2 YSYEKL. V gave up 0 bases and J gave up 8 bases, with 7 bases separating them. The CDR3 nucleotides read TGCGCCAGCAGCCAAGAAAAGGGGGAAGCTTTCTTT. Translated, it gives CASSQEKGEAFF.

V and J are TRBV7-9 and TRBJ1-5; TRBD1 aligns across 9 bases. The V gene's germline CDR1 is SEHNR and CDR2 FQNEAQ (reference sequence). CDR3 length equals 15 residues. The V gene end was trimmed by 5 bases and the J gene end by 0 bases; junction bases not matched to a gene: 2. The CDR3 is CASSRQGDSNQPQHF. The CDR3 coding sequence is TGTGCCAGCAGCCGACAGGGGGATAGCAATCAGCCCCAGCATTTT.

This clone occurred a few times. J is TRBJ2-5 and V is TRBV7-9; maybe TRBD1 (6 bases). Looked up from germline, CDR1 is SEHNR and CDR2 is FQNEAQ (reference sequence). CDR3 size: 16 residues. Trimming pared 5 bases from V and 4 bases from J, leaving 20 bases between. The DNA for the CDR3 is TGTGCCAGCAGCCAAATCACAGGGTCCTCAAGAGAGACCCAGTACTTC. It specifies CASSQITGSSRETQYF. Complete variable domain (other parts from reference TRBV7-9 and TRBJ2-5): DTGVSQNPRHKITKRGQNVTFRCDPISEHNRLYWYRQTLGQGPEFLTYFQNEAQLEKSRLLSDRFSAERPKGSFSTLEIQRTEQGDSAMYLCASSQITGSSRETQYFGPGTRLLVL.

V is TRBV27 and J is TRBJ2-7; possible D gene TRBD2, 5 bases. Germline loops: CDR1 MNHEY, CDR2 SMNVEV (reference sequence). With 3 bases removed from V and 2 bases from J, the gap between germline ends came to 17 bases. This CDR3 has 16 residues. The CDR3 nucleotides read TGTGCCAGCAGTTTCCGCGGCTCCAGCGGCCCCTACGAGCAGTACTTC. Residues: CASSFRGSSGPYEQYF.

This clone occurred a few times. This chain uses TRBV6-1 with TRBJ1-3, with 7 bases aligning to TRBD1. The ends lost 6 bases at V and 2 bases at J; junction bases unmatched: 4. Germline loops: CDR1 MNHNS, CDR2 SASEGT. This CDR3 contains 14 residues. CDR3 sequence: CASRPGTAGNTIYF. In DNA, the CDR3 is TGTGCCAGCAGACCAGGGACAGCTGGAAACACCATATATTTT.

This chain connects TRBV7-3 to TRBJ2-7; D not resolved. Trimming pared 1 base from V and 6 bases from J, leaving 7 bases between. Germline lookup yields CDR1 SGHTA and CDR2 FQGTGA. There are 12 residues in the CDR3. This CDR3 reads CASSLIQVEQYF. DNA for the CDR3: TGTGCCAGCAGCTTAATCCAGGTCGAGCAGTACTTC.

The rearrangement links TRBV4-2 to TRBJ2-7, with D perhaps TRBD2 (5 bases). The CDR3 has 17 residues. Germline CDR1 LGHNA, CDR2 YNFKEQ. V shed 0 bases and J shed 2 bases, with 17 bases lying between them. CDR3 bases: TGTGCCAGCAGCCAAGACCCCAGGACCTTCGGGACCTACGAGCAGTACTTC. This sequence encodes CASSQDPRTFGTYEQYF.

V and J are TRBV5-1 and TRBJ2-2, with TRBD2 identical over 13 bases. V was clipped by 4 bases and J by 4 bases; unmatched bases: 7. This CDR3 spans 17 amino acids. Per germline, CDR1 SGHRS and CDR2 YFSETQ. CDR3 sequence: CASSPGLAGVGTGELFF. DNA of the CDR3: TGCGCCAGCAGCCCAGGACTAGCGGGAGTCGGCACCGGGGAGCTGTTTTTT.

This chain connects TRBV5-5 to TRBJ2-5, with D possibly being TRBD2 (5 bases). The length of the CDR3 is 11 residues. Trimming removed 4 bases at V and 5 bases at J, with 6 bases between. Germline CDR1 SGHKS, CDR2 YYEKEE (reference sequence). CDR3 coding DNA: TGTGCCAGCAGCCCGGGGGAGACCCAGTACTTC. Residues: CASSPGETQYF.

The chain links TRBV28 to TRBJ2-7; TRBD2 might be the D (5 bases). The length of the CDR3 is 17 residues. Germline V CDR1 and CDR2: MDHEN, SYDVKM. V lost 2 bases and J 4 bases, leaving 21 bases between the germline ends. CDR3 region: CASSLEGQGLVRYEQYF. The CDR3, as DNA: TGTGCCAGCAGTTTAGAGGGTCAAGGTCTGGTAAGGTACGAGCAGTACTTC.

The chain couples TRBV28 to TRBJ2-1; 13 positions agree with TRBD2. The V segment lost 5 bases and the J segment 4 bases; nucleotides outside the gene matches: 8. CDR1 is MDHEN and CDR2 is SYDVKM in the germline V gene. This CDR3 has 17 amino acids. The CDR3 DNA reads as TGTGCCAGCAGTCCCGGACTAGCGGGAGTCAGTTACAATGAGCAGTTCTTC. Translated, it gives CASSPGLAGVSYNEQFF.

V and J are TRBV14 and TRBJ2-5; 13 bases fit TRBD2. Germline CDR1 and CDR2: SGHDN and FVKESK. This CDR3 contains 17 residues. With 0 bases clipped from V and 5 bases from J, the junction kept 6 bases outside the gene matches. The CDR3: CASSQDWTSGRRETQYF. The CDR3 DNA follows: TGTGCCAGCAGCCAAGATTGGACTAGCGGGAGACGGGAGACCCAGTACTTC.

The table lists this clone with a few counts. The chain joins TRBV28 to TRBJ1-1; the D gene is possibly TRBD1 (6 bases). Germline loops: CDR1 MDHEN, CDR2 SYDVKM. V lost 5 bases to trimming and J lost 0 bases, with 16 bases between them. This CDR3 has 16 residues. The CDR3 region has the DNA TGTGCCAGCAGTACTACAGGGTCAGGGGTGAACACTGAAGCTTTCTTT. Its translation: CASSTTGSGVNTEAFF.

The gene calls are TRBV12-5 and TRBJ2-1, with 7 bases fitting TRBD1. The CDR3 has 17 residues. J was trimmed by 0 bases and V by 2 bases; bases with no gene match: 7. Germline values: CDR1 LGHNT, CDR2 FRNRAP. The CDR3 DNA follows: TGTGCTAGTGGTTTGCCACAGGGGCCTGGCTCCTACAATGAGCAGTTCTTC. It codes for CASGLPQGPGSYNEQFF.

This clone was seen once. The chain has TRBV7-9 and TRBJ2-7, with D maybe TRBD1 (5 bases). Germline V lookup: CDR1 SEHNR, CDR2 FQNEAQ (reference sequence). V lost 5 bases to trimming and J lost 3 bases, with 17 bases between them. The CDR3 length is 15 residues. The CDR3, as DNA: TGTGCCAGCAGCCAGGGCGCAGGGTCCCGCTACGAGCAGTACTTC. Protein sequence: CASSQGAGSRYEQYF.

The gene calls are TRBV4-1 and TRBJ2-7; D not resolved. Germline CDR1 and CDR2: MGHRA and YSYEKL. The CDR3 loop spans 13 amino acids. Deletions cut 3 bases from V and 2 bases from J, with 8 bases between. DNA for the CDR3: TGCGCCAGCAGCCACGCAGTCGCCTACGAGCAGTACTTC. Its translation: CASSHAVAYEQYF.

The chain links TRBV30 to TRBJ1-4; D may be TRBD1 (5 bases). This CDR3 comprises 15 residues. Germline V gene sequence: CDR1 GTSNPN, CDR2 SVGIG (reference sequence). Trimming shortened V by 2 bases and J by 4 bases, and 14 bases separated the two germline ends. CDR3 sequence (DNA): TGTGCCTGGAGTCGTCGGACAAGGTATAATGAAAAACTGTTTTTT. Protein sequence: CAWSRRTRYNEKLFF.

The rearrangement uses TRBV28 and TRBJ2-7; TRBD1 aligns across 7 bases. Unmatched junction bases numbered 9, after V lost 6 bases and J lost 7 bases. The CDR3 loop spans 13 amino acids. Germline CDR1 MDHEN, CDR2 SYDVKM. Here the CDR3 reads CASSPTSGGEQYF. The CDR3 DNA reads TGTGCCAGCAGCCCTACTTCAGGGGGTGAGCAGTACTTC.

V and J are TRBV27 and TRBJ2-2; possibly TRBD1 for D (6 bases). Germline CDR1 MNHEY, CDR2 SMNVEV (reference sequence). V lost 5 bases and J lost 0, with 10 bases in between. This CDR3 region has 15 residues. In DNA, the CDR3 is TGTGCCAGCAGTCTGGACAGTTCGAACACCGGGGAGCTGTTTTTT. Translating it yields CASSLDSSNTGELFF.

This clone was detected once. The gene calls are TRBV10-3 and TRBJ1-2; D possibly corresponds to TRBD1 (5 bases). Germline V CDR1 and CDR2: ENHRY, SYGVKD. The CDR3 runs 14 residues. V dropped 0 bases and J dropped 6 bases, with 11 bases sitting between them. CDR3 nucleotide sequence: TGTGCCATCAGTGAGTCAAGGGGCTTGGATGGCTACACCTTC. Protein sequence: CAISESRGLDGYTF.

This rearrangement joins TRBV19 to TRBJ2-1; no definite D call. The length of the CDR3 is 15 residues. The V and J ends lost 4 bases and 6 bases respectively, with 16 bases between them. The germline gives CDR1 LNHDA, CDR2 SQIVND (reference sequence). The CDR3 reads CASSREVGSLNEQFF. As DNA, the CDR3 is TGTGCCAGTAGTAGAGAGGTGGGCAGCCTCAATGAGCAGTTCTTC.

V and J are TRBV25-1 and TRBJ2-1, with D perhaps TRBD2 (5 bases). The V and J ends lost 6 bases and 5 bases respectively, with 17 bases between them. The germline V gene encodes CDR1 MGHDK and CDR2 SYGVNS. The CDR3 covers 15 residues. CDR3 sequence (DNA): TGTGCCAGCAGCGACCCAAGGAGGCATAACAATGAGCAGTTCTTC. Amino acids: CASSDPRRHNNEQFF.

Here the CDR3 DNA reads TGTGCCAGCAGCTTATTCAACGACTTCCTGGGGGGCTCCTACAATGAGCAGTTCTTC. Translation: CASSLFNDFLGGSYNEQFF. The chain employs TRBV5-6 and TRBJ2-1; maybe TRBD2 (6 bases). The CDR3 is made up of 19 amino acids. Trimming removed 2 bases at V and 0 bases at J, with 21 bases between. Per the germline V gene, CDR1 is SGHDT and CDR2 is YYEEEE.

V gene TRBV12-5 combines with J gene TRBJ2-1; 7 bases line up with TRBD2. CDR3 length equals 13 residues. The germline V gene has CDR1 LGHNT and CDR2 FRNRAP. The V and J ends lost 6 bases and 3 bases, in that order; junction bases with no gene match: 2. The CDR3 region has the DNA TGTGCTAGTGGAGGCGGGAGCTACAATGAGCAGTTCTTC. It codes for CASGGGSYNEQFF.